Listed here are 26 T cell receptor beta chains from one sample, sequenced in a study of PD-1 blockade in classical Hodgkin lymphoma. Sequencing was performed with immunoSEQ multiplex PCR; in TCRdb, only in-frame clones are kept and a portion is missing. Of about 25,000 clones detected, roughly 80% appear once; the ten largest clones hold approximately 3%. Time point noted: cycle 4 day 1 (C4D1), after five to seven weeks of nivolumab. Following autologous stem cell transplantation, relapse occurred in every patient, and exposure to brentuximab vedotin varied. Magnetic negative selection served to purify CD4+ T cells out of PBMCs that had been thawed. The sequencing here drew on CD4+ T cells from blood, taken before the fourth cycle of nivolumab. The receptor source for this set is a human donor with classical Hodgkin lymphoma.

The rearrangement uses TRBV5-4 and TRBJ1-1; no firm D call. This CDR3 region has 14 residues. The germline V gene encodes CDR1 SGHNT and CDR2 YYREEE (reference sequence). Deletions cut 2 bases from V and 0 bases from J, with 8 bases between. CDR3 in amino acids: CASSFENLNTEAFF. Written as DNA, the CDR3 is TGTGCCAGCAGCTTCGAAAACCTGAACACTGAAGCTTTCTTT.

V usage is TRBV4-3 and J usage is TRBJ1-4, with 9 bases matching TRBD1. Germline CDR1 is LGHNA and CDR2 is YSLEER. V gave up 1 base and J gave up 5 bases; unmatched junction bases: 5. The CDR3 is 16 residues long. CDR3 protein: CASSQVVDRGNEKLFF. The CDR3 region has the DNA TGCGCCAGCAGCCAAGTGGTGGACAGGGGAAATGAAAAACTGTTTTTT.

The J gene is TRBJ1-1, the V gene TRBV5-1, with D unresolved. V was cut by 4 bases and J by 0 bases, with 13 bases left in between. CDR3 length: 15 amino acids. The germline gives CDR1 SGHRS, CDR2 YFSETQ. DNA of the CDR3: TGCGCCAGCAGCACCCAAGGGAATATGAACACTGAAGCTTTCTTT. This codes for CASSTQGNMNTEAFF.

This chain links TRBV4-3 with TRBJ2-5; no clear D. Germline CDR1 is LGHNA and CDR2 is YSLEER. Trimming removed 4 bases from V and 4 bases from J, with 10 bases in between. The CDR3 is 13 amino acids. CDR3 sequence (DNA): TGCGCCAGCAGCCCGTTGGGTGGAGAGACCCAGTACTTC. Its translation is CASSPLGGETQYF.

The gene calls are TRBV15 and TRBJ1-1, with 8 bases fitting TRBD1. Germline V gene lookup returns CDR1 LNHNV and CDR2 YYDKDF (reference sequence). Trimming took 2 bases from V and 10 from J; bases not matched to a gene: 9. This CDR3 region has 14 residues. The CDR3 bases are TGTGCCACCAGCAGAAGACAGGGGCGGATTGGAGCTTTCTTT. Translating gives CATSRRQGRIGAFF. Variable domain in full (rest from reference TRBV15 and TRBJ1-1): DAMVIQNPRYQVTQFGKPVTLSCSQTLNHNVMYWYQQKSSQAPKLLFHYYDKDFNNEADTPDNFQSRRPNTSFCFLDIRSPGLGDTAMYLCATSRRQGRIGAFFGQGTRLTVV.

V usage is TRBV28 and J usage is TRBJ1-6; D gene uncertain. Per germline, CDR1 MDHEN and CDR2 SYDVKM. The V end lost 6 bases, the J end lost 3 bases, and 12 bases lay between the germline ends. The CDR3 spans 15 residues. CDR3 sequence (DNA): TGTGCCAGCAGCCGACCCGGGGACTATAATTCACCCCTCCACTTT. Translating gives CASSRPGDYNSPLHF.

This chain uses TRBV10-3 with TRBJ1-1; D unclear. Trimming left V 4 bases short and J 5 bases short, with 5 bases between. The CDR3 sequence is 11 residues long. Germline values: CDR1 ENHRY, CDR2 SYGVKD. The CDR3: CAISVGTEAFF. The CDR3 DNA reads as TGTGCCATCAGTGTCGGGACTGAAGCTTTCTTT.

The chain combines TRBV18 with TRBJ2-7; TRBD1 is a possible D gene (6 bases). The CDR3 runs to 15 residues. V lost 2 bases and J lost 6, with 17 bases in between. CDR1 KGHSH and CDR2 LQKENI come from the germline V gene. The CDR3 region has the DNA TGTGCCAGCTCACCAGCCGCAGGGGATTTGGGCGAGCAGTACTTC. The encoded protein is CASSPAAGDLGEQYF.

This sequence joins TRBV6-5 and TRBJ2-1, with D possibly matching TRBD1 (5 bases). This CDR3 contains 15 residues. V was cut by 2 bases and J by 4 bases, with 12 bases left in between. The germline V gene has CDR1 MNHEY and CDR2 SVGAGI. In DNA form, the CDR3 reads TGTGCCAGCAGTTACCAGGGCGGAGAGTACAATGAGCAGTTCTTC. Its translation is CASSYQGGEYNEQFF.

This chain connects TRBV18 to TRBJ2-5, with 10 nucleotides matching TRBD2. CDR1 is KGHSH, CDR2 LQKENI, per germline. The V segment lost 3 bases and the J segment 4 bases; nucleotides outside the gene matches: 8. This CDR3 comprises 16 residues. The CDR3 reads CASSPRGLATGETQYF. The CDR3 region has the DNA TGTGCCAGCTCACCCCGGGGACTAGCGACGGGAGAGACCCAGTACTTC.

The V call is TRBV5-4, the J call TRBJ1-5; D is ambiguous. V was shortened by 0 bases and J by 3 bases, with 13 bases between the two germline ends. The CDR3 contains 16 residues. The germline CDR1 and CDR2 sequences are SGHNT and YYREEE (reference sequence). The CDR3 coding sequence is TGTGCCAGCAGCTTGGGGGGAAGTGGGAACAATCAGCCCCAGCATTTT. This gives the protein CASSLGGSGNNQPQHF.

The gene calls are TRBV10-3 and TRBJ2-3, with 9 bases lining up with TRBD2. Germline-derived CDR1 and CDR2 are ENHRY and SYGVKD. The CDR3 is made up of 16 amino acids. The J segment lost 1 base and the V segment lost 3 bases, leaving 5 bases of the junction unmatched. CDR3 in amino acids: CAISDVVAGGTDTQYF. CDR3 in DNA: TGTGCCATCAGTGATGTTGTAGCGGGGGGCACAGATACGCAGTATTTT.

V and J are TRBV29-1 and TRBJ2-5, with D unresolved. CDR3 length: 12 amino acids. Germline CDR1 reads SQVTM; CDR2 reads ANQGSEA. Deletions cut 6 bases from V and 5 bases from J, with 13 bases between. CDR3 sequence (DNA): TGCAGCGTGGGTGACACGCGGGAGACCCAGTACTTC. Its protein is CSVGDTRETQYF.

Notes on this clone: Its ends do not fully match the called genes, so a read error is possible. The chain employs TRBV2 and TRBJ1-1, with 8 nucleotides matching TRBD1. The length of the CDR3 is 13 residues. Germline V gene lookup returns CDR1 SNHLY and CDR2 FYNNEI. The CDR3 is CASTEQGGTEAFF. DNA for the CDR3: TGTGCCAGCACTGAACAGGGGGGCACTGAAGCTTTCTTT.

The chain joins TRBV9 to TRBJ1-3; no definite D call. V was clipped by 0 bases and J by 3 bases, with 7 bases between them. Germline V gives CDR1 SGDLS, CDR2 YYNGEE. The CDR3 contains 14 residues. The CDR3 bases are TGTGCCAGCAGCGTAGGGGCAGATGGAAACACCATATATTTT. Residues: CASSVGADGNTIYF.

The CDR3 coding sequence is TGTGCCAGCATTTTTTCCCTCTCGGGACAGGGAAAAGAGACCCAGTACTTC. This translates into CASIFSLSGQGKETQYF. V gene TRBV2 combines with J gene TRBJ2-5; 9 nucleotides match TRBD1. Germline V gene sequence: CDR1 SNHLY, CDR2 FYNNEI. This CDR3 spans 17 amino acids. V trimming: 7 bases; J trimming: 3 bases; junction bases outside the gene matches: 15.

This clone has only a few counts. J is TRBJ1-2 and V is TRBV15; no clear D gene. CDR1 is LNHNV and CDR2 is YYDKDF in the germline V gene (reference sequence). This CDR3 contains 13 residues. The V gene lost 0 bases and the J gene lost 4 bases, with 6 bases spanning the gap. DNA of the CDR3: TGTGCCACCAGCAGAGATAACAGCTATGGCTACACCTTC. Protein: CATSRDNSYGYTF.

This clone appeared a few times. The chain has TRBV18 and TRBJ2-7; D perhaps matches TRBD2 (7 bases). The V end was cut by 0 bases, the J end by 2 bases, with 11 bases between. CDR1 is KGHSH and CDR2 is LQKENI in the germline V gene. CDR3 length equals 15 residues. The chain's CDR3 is CASSPPAGAAYEQYF. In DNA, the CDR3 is TGTGCCAGCTCACCACCGGCGGGGGCCGCCTACGAGCAGTACTTC.

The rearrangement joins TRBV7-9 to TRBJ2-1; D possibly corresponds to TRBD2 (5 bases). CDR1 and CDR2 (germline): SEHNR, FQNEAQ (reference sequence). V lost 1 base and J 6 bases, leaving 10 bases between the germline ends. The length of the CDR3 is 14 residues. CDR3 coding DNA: TGTGCCAGCAGCTTAGTAGGACTGATCAATGAGCAGTTCTTC. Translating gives CASSLVGLINEQFF.

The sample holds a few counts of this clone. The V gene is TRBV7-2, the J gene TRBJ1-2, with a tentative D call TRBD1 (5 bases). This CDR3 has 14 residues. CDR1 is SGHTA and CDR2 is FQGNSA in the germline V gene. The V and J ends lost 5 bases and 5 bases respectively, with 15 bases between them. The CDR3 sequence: CASSPSGGEYGYTF. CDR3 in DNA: TGTGCCAGCAGCCCCTCGGGGGGGGAGTATGGCTACACCTTC.

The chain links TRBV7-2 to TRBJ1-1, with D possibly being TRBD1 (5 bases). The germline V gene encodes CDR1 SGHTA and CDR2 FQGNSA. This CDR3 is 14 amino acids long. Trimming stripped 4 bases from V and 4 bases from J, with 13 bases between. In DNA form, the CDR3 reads TGTGCCAGCAGCTCTCCAGTAGGGGTCACTGAAGCTTTCTTT. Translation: CASSSPVGVTEAFF.

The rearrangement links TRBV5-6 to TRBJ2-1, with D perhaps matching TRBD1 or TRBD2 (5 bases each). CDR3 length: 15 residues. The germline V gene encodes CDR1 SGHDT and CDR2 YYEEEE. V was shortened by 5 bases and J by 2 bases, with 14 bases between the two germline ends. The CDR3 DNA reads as TGTGCCAGCAGTCCCGGGACGAGCCCCTACAATGAGCAGTTCTTC. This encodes CASSPGTSPYNEQFF.

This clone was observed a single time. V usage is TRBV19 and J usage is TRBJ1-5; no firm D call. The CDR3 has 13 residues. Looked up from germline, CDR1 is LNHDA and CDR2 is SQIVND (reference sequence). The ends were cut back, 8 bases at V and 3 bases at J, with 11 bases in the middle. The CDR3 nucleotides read TGTGCCAGTTCGACGTGGGTCAATCAGCCCCAGCATTTT. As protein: CASSTWVNQPQHF.

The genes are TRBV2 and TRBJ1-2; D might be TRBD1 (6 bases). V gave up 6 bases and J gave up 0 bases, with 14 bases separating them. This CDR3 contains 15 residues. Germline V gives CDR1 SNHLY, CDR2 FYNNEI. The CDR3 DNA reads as TGTGCCAGCAGCCTGGACAGTGCAGCTAACTATGGCTACACCTTC. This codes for CASSLDSAANYGYTF.

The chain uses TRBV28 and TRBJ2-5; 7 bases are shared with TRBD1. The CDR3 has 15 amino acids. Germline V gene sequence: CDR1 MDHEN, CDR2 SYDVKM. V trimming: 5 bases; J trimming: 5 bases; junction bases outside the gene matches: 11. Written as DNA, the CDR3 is TGTGCCAGCAGTCGCCGACAGGGCCCCGACGAGACCCAGTACTTC. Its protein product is CASSRRQGPDETQYF. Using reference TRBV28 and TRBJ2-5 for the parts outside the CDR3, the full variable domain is DVKVTQSSRYLVKRTGEKVFLECVQDMDHENMFWYRQDPGLGLRLIYFSYDVKMKEKGDIPEGYSVSREKKERFSLILESASTNQTSMYLCASSRRQGPDETQYFGPGTRLLVL.

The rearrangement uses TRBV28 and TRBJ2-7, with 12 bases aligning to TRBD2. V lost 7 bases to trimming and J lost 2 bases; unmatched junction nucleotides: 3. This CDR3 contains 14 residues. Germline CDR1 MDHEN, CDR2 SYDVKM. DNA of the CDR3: TGTGCCAGCACTCTAGCGGGGGGGACCTACGAGCAGTACTTC. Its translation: CASTLAGGTYEQYF.